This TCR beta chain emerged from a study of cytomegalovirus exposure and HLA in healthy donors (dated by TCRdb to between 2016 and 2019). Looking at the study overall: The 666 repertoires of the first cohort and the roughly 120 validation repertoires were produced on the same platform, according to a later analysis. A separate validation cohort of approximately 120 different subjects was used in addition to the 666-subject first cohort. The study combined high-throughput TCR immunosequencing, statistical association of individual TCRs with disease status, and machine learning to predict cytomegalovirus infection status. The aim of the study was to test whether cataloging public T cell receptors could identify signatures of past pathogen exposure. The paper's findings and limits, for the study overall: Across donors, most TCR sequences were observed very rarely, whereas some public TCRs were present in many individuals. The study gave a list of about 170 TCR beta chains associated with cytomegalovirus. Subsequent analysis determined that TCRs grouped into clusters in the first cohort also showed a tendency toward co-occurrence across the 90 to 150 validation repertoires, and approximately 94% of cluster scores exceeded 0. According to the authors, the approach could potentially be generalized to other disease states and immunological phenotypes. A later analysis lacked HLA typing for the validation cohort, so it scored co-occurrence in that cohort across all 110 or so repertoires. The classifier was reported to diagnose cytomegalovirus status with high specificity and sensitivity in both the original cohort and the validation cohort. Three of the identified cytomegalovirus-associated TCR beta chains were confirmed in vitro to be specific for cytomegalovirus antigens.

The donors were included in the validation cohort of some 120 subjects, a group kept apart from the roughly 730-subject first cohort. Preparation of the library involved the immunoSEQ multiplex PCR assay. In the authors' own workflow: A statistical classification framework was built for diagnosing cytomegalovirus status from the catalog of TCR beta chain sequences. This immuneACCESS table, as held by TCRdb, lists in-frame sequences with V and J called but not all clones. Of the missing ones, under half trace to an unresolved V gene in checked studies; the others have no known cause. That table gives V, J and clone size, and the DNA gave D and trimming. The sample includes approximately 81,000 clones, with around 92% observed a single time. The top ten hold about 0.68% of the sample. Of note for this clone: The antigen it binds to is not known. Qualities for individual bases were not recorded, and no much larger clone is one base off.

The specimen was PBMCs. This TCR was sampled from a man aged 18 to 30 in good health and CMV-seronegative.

The CDR3 protein: CASSTSTDTQYF. The sequence in DNA is TGTGCCAGCTCAACAAGCACAGATACGCAGTATTTT. The chain was built from TRBV18 and TRBJ2-3; the D gene identity is not certain. The CDR3 numbers 12 residues from cysteine through phenylalanine. The sequence is cut down to CDR3 DNA, 36 bases in frame from base 1. The germline V gene gives CDR1 as KGHSH and CDR2 as LQKENI. Trimming takes 5 bases from V and 0 bases from J, and the germline ends sit 3 bases apart.